This T cell receptor beta chain appears in the sequencing data of a study of CD8 T cells in ankylosing spondylitis. This clonotype was found a few times. Its cognate antigen is unknown. Findings of the study overall: What seemed typical of ankylosing spondylitis blood was a TCR beta motif built from several highly homologous variants.

Quantitative 5'-RACE with molecular barcodes was used to make the TCR beta libraries. TCRdb re-analysed the 5' RACE reads in MiXCR, keeping a single row per CDR3 protein. The sample lists about 540,000 distinct CDR3 sequences; roughly 13% were seen once. There are 15 residues in the CDR3. CDR1 and CDR2 from the germline V gene are SGHRS and YFSETQ. V lost 4 bases, J lost 3 bases, and 15 bases lay in between. Sequenced sample: blood, either unsorted or a sorted T cell fraction (not recorded which). The chain has TRBV5-1 and TRBJ2-3; a weak D match, TRBD2 (5 bases). The receptor comes from a male donor with ankylosing spondylitis. The CDR3 is CASSAGPGNTDTQYF. The CDR3 region has the DNA TGCGCCAGCAGCGCCGGGCCCGGGAATACAGATACGCAGTATTTT.